This passage covers 23 T cell receptor beta chains from one sample sequenced in a study of cytomegalovirus exposure and HLA in healthy donors. Only in-frame clones appear in the TCRdb table, and some are missing; sequencing was by immunoSEQ multiplex PCR. This sample has 130,000 to 150,000 clones; 90% occur once, and the top ten carry around 6%. Sequenced input: PBMCs. The receptors shown here come from a woman aged 30 to 39 in good health and CMV-seropositive.

This chain connects TRBV5-6 to TRBJ1-5; possible D gene TRBD1, 6 bases. The CDR3 is 13 amino acids. CDR1 and CDR2 from the germline V gene are SGHDT and YYEEEE. Trimming left V 0 bases short and J 9 bases short, with 10 bases between. The CDR3 is CASSLGGQLPQHF. The CDR3 DNA reads as TGTGCCAGCAGCTTGGGGGGGCAGCTGCCCCAGCATTTT. Full variable domain (remainder filled in from reference TRBV5-6 and TRBJ1-5): DAGVTQSPTHLIKTRGQQVTLRCSPKSGHDTVSWYQQALGQGPQFIFQYYEEEERQRGNFPDRFSGHQFPNYSSELNVNALLLGDSALYLCASSLGGQLPQHFGDGTRLSIL.

This chain connects TRBV6-1 to TRBJ2-5; 8 bases align to TRBD2. This CDR3 region has 13 residues. Losses at the gene ends were 11 bases for V and 4 bases for J; bases not matched to a gene: 9. The germline gives CDR1 MNHNS, CDR2 SASEGT. The CDR3 nucleotides read TGTGCCGGGGCGGGGGGACTTAGAGAGACCCAGTACTTC. Translation gives CAGAGGLRETQYF.

V usage is TRBV6-6 and J usage is TRBJ2-5; 13 bases align to TRBD2. V lost 7 bases, J lost 1 base, and 3 bases stayed unmatched. Germline loops: CDR1 MNHNY, CDR2 SVGAGI (reference sequence). The CDR3 totals 15 residues. The CDR3 bases are TGTGCCAGCATCGGGACTAGCGGGGTCCAAGAGACCCAGTACTTC. It yields the protein CASIGTSGVQETQYF.

This clone has only a few counts. This chain connects TRBV10-2 to TRBJ1-4; TRBD1 matches 9 bases. After removal of 5 bases from V and 7 bases from J, the junction contained 8 bases not matched to a gene. From germline, CDR1 is WSHSY and CDR2 SAAADI. This CDR3 comprises 15 residues. The chain's CDR3 is CASSSAGQGGEKLFF. CDR3 nucleotides: TGCGCCAGCAGTAGCGCGGGACAGGGCGGTGAAAAACTGTTTTTT.

V usage is TRBV14 and J usage is TRBJ2-7; 8 bases are a match to TRBD1. With 4 bases clipped from V and 2 bases from J, the junction kept 7 bases outside the gene matches. The germline V gene encodes CDR1 SGHDN and CDR2 FVKESK. The CDR3 runs to 15 residues. The CDR3 bases are TGTGCCAGCAGCCTTTCAGGGGGCAGAACCTACGAGCAGTACTTC. It translates to CASSLSGGRTYEQYF.

The chain recombines TRBV15 with TRBJ2-1, with a weak D call TRBD1 (6 bases). V was trimmed by 0 bases and J by 6 bases, leaving 15 bases between them. From germline, CDR1 is LNHNV and CDR2 YYDKDF (reference sequence). CDR3 length: 16 residues. CDR3 region: CATSREDSLGANEQFF. CDR3 DNA sequence: TGTGCCACCAGCAGAGAAGACTCCCTGGGGGCCAATGAGCAGTTCTTC. The whole variable domain, filled in from reference TRBV15 and TRBJ2-1, reads DAMVIQNPRYQVTQFGKPVTLSCSQTLNHNVMYWYQQKSSQAPKLLFHYYDKDFNNEADTPDNFQSRRPNTSFCFLDIRSPGLGDTAMYLCATSREDSLGANEQFFGPGTRLTVL.

The chain has TRBV7-9 and TRBJ1-2; 8 positions match TRBD1. The CDR3 has 18 amino acids. Germline V lookup: CDR1 SEHNR, CDR2 FQNEAQ (reference sequence). V lost 6 bases, J lost 4 bases, and 19 bases stayed unmatched. CDR3 residues: CASRSRVGRGRRSYGYTF. DNA of the CDR3: TGTGCCAGCAGGAGCAGGGTGGGCAGGGGGCGGCGCAGCTATGGCTACACCTTC. Full variable domain (outside the CDR3, taken from reference TRBV7-9 and TRBJ1-2): DTGVSQNPRHKITKRGQNVTFRCDPISEHNRLYWYRQTLGQGPEFLTYFQNEAQLEKSRLLSDRFSAERPKGSFSTLEIQRTEQGDSAMYLCASRSRVGRGRRSYGYTFGSGTRLTVV.

The V gene is TRBV10-2, the J gene TRBJ2-3; TRBD2 aligns across 9 bases. After removal of 3 bases from V and 1 base from J, the junction contained 2 bases not matched to a gene. In germline, CDR1 is WSHSY, CDR2 SAAADI. The CDR3 has 15 amino acids. In DNA form, the CDR3 reads TGCGCCAGCAGTGAATTAGCGGGGGGCACAGATACGCAGTATTTT. This gives the protein CASSELAGGTDTQYF.

This chain links TRBV29-1 with TRBJ1-1; 10 bases are a match to TRBD1. Germline-derived CDR1 and CDR2 are SQVTM and ANQGSEA. The CDR3 length is 13 residues. The V gene end was trimmed by 4 bases and the J gene end by 8 bases; junction bases not matched to a gene: 7. The CDR3 nucleotides are TGCAGCGTTGCTTTCTCGGGACAGGGGGAAGCTTTCTTT. The encoded protein is CSVAFSGQGEAFF.

This clone has a handful of counts. V usage is TRBV7-8 and J usage is TRBJ1-1; D gene uncertain. CDR1 is SGHVS and CDR2 is FQNEAQ in the germline V gene. The CDR3 extends over 15 amino acids. V shed 3 bases and J shed 0 bases, with 11 bases lying between them. CDR3 DNA sequence: TGTGCCAGCAGCTTTTCAGGATTCATGAACACTGAAGCTTTCTTT. Translation: CASSFSGFMNTEAFF. The whole variable domain, filled in from reference TRBV7-8 and TRBJ1-1, reads GAGVSQSPRYKVAKRGQDVALRCDPISGHVSLFWYQQALGQGPEFLTYFQNEAQLDKSGLPSDRFFAERPEGSVSTLKIQRTQQEDSAVYLCASSFSGFMNTEAFFGQGTRLTVV.

The CDR3 loop reads CASSPFWGREGEKLFF. CDR3 DNA sequence: TGTGCCAGCAGTCCCTTTTGGGGCAGGGAGGGTGAAAAACTGTTTTTT. This chain joins TRBV28 and TRBJ1-4; TRBD1 might be the D (5 bases). CDR1 and CDR2 (germline): MDHEN, SYDVKM. V shed 5 bases and J shed 7 bases, with 20 bases lying between them. The CDR3 has 16 amino acids.

The rearrangement links TRBV6-6 to TRBJ2-5, with TRBD2 matching 12 bases. J lost 4 bases, V lost 2 bases, and 5 bases had no gene match. Germline V lookup: CDR1 MNHNY, CDR2 SVGAGI (reference sequence). The CDR3 is 16 residues long. The CDR3 loop is CASSYGLAGRGETQYF. DNA for the CDR3: TGTGCCAGCAGTTACGGACTAGCGGGGAGAGGAGAGACCCAGTACTTC.

J is TRBJ2-7 and V is TRBV6-5; 9 bases align to TRBD2. This CDR3 region has 15 residues. Germline CDR1 is MNHEY and CDR2 is SVGAGI. V lost 6 bases to trimming and J lost 2 bases; unmatched junction nucleotides: 8. CDR3 in amino acids: CASRPGGGGAYEQYF. As DNA, the CDR3 is TGTGCCAGCAGGCCTGGGGGCGGGGGGGCCTACGAGCAGTACTTC.

The chain combines TRBV18 with TRBJ1-1; D unclear. Germline-derived CDR1 and CDR2 are KGHSH and LQKENI. This CDR3 comprises 15 residues. V was trimmed by 1 base and J by 5 bases, leaving 14 bases between them. CDR3 amino acids: CASSPRVHPGTEAFF. As DNA, the CDR3 is TGTGCCAGCTCACCACGAGTCCACCCGGGGACTGAAGCTTTCTTT.

The gene calls are TRBV2 and TRBJ2-2; 8 bases fit TRBD1. From germline, CDR1 is SNHLY and CDR2 FYNNEI. The junction had 7 bases not matched to a gene; V was cut back by 5 bases and J by 2 bases. This CDR3 spans 16 amino acids. The CDR3 DNA is TGTGCCAGCAGTAATCGACAGGGGACTAACACCGGGGAGCTGTTTTTT. The encoded protein is CASSNRQGTNTGELFF.

This chain uses TRBV7-9 with TRBJ2-7; TRBD2 matches 13 bases. V shed 3 bases and J 2 bases; nucleotides not matched to a gene: 1. Germline loops: CDR1 SEHNR, CDR2 FQNEAQ (reference sequence). The CDR3 spans 15 residues. The CDR3 coding sequence is TGTGCCAGCAGCTTTGGACTAGCGGGAGCCTACGAGCAGTACTTC. Protein: CASSFGLAGAYEQYF.

V is TRBV6-1 and J is TRBJ2-7; tentative D call: TRBD2 (5 bases). The V end lost 3 bases, the J end lost 3 bases, and 6 bases lay between the germline ends. The CDR3 consists of 12 residues. Germline V gives CDR1 MNHNS, CDR2 SASEGT. The CDR3 DNA is TGTGCCAGCAGTGATGCGGGCTACGAGCAGTACTTC. It encodes CASSDAGYEQYF.

The V call is TRBV5-1, the J call TRBJ2-1; unclear D gene. The CDR3 consists of 16 residues. The germline V gene has CDR1 SGHRS and CDR2 YFSETQ. The V gene lost 1 base and the J gene lost 9 bases, with 20 bases spanning the gap. CDR3 nucleotides: TGCGCCAGCAGCTTGTCAGCACAGTACTCAATGGTTGAGCAGTTCTTC. It translates to CASSLSAQYSMVEQFF.

The chain is built from TRBV5-1 and TRBJ1-1; no clear D gene. V was pared by 4 bases and J by 1 base, with 8 bases between. The CDR3 runs to 13 residues. The germline CDR1 and CDR2 sequences are SGHRS and YFSETQ. CDR3 sequence: CASSPGKNTEAFF. The CDR3 coding sequence is TGCGCCAGCAGCCCCGGGAAGAACACTGAAGCTTTCTTT. Full variable domain (remainder filled in from reference TRBV5-1 and TRBJ1-1): KAGVTQTPRYLIKTRGQQVTLSCSPISGHRSVSWYQQTPGQGLQFLFEYFSETQRNKGNFPGRFSGRQFSNSRSEMNVSTLELGDSALYLCASSPGKNTEAFFGQGTRLTVV.

The chain joins TRBV10-3 to TRBJ2-3; TRBD2 matches 9 bases. V dropped 3 bases and J dropped 3; count of bases not matched to a gene: 4. The CDR3 totals 15 residues. From germline, CDR1 is ENHRY and CDR2 SYGVKD. Here the CDR3 reads CAISDGGRGTDTQYF. DNA for the CDR3: TGTGCCATCAGTGACGGCGGGAGGGGGACAGATACGCAGTATTTT.

J is TRBJ1-1 and V is TRBV2; TRBD1 agrees at 8 bases. CDR1 SNHLY and CDR2 FYNNEI come from the germline V gene. This CDR3 is 13 amino acids long. Losses at the gene ends were 4 bases for V and 4 bases for J; bases not matched to a gene: 2. The CDR3 region has the DNA TGTGCCAGCAGTGGACAGGGGACCACTGAAGCTTTCTTT. Its protein product is CASSGQGTTEAFF.

The CDR3 DNA follows: TGTGCCAGCAGTGCCCTACTAGCGGGTATCCACGAGCAGTACTTC. Its translation: CASSALLAGIHEQYF. The chain recombines TRBV2 with TRBJ2-7, with 9 nucleotides matching TRBD2. V dropped 4 bases and J dropped 5; count of bases not matched to a gene: 9. The CDR3 runs to 15 residues. Germline CDR1 SNHLY, CDR2 FYNNEI.

This clone was picked up one time. The J gene is TRBJ2-5, the V gene TRBV5-1; either TRBD1 or TRBD2 may fit D (5 bases each). The CDR3 sequence is 14 residues long. Germline values: CDR1 SGHRS, CDR2 YFSETQ. The V end was cut by 4 bases, the J end by 2 bases, with 12 bases between. CDR3 sequence reads: CASSMGRGQETQYF. The CDR3 nucleotides read TGCGCCAGCAGCATGGGACGGGGACAAGAGACCCAGTACTTC.